A selection of T cell receptor beta chains follows, all from one sample in a study of blood T cell repertoires in COVID-19. Clones were sequenced by immunoSEQ multiplex PCR, and TCRdb holds only the in-frame ones, with some missing. The table lists tens of thousands of clones, 70% to 85% of them singletons. Material for sequencing was peripheral blood. The receptors derive from a man aged 65 to 79 with acute or convalescent COVID-19. Both conserved end residues are part of each CDR3. The D gene is left open where the match is weak. Expanded clones are given a class, and other clones once, few, many or no size at all.

clone_size: NA; v_call: TRBV30; j_call: TRBJ2-7; d_call: NA; cdr3_nt: TGTGCCTGGTTACAACCCTCCTACGAGCAGTACTTC; cdr3_aa: CAWLQPSYEQYF
clone_size: NA; v_call: TRBV29-1; j_call: TRBJ1-4; d_call: NA; cdr3_nt: TGCAGCGTTCCCGAGGGGGCTAATGAAAAACTGTTTTTT; cdr3_aa: CSVPEGANEKLFF
clone_size: NA; v_call: TRBV7-2; j_call: TRBJ2-7; d_call: NA; cdr3_nt: TGTGCCAGCAGCTTAGCGGGAGACTACGAGCAGTACTTC; cdr3_aa: CASSLAGDYEQYF
clone_size: NA; v_call: TRBV18; j_call: TRBJ1-1; d_call: NA; cdr3_nt: TGTGCCAGCTCAGGACAGACGCAGAACACTGAAGCTTTCTTT; cdr3_aa: CASSGQTQNTEAFF
clone_size: NA; v_call: TRBV6-5; j_call: TRBJ1-2; d_call: TRBD1; cdr3_nt: TGTGCCAGCAGAAGGGACAGGGGCGAGGGCTACACCTTC; cdr3_aa: CASRRDRGEGYTF
clone_size: NA; v_call: TRBV19; j_call: TRBJ1-1; d_call: NA; cdr3_nt: TGTGCCAGTAGTATAGGTGGCGGGGTGGGAGCTGAAGCTTTCTTT; cdr3_aa: CASSIGGGVGAEAFF
clone_size: NA; v_call: TRBV29-1; j_call: TRBJ2-5; d_call: NA; cdr3_nt: TGCAGCGTTGCCCTCGCGCAAGAGACCCAGTACTTC; cdr3_aa: CSVALAQETQYF
clone_size: few; v_call: TRBV7-9; j_call: TRBJ1-4; d_call: TRBD1; cdr3_nt: TGTGCCAGCAGCTTTACCGGGACAGGGCAGGTGGATAGTGAAAAACTGTTTTTT; cdr3_aa: CASSFTGTGQVDSEKLFF
clone_size: NA; v_call: TRBV5-1; j_call: TRBJ1-2; d_call: TRBD1; cdr3_nt: TGCGCCAGCAGCTGGAATGGGGACAGGGAGAATGGCTACACCTTC; cdr3_aa: CASSWNGDRENGYTF
clone_size: NA; v_call: TRBV28; j_call: TRBJ2-1; d_call: TRBD2; cdr3_nt: TGTGCCAGCAGCGTAGCTAGCGGGAGGGCCCCCCATGAGCAGTTCTTC; cdr3_aa: CASSVASGRAPHEQFF
clone_size: NA; v_call: TRBV7-9; j_call: TRBJ2-7; d_call: NA; cdr3_nt: TGTGCCAGCAGCGGTCGGGACATACAAAGCTCCTACGAGCAGTACTTC; cdr3_aa: CASSGRDIQSSYEQYF
clone_size: NA; v_call: TRBV28; j_call: TRBJ2-2; d_call: TRBD2; cdr3_nt: TGTGCCGTCGGGGGGGCCTGGACCGGGGAGCTGTTTTTT; cdr3_aa: CAVGGAWTGELFF
clone_size: NA; v_call: TRBV9; j_call: TRBJ2-3; d_call: TRBD2; cdr3_nt: TGTGCCAGCAGCGTATCCTCGCTAGCGGGAGGGTCCACAGATACGCAGTATTTT; cdr3_aa: CASSVSSLAGGSTDTQYF
clone_size: NA; v_call: TRBV9; j_call: TRBJ2-1; d_call: TRBD2; cdr3_nt: TGTGCCAGCAGCGCCCTAGCGGGAGTCCACAATGAGCAGTTCTTC; cdr3_aa: CASSALAGVHNEQFF
clone_size: NA; v_call: TRBV7-8; j_call: TRBJ1-5; d_call: NA; cdr3_nt: TGTGCCAGCAGCTTCTTTGATCAGCCCCAGCATTTT; cdr3_aa: CASSFFDQPQHF
clone_size: NA; v_call: TRBV12-3/TRBV12-4; j_call: TRBJ1-5; d_call: NA; cdr3_nt: TGTGCCAGCGGACAGTTTAGCAATCAGCCCCAGCATTTT; cdr3_aa: CASGQFSNQPQHF
clone_size: NA; v_call: TRBV24-1; j_call: TRBJ1-2; d_call: NA; cdr3_nt: TGTGCCACCAGTGATCGGACAGCCGACTATGGCTACACCTTC; cdr3_aa: CATSDRTADYGYTF
clone_size: NA; v_call: TRBV11-2; j_call: TRBJ2-1; d_call: NA; cdr3_nt: TGTGCCAGCAGCCTCGGGACTTCATACAATGAGCAGTTCTTC; cdr3_aa: CASSLGTSYNEQFF
clone_size: NA; v_call: TRBV27; j_call: TRBJ1-1; d_call: NA; cdr3_nt: TGTGCCAGCAGTTTATACAGTCCGAACACTGAAGCTTTCTTT; cdr3_aa: CASSLYSPNTEAFF
clone_size: NA; v_call: TRBV7-3; j_call: TRBJ2-1; d_call: TRBD2; cdr3_nt: TGTGCCAGCAGCCTTCTGTCGGGAGGTGAGCAGTTCTTC; cdr3_aa: CASSLLSGGEQFF
clone_size: NA; v_call: TRBV25-1; j_call: TRBJ2-3; d_call: NA; cdr3_nt: TGTGCCAGCAGGGCCACACAGGATACGCAGTATTTT; cdr3_aa: CASRATQDTQYF
clone_size: NA; v_call: TRBV7-2; j_call: TRBJ2-7; d_call: TRBD1; cdr3_nt: TGTGCCAGCAGCTTGCGCCTCAACAGGGGGGATTTTTCCTACGAGCAGTACTTC; cdr3_aa: CASSLRLNRGDFSYEQYF
clone_size: NA; v_call: TRBV28; j_call: TRBJ1-5; d_call: TRBD1; cdr3_nt: TGTGCCAGCAGTCCATGGGACAGGGCAAATCAGCCCCAGCATTTT; cdr3_aa: CASSPWDRANQPQHF
clone_size: NA; v_call: TRBV10-3; j_call: TRBJ2-7; d_call: NA; cdr3_nt: TGTGCCATCAGTGTGGAGGGCTACGAGCAGTACTTC; cdr3_aa: CAISVEGYEQYF
clone_size: few; v_call: TRBV27; j_call: TRBJ2-3; d_call: NA; cdr3_nt: TGTGCCAGCAGTCCTTACGAGGGAAGCACAGATACGCAGTATTTT; cdr3_aa: CASSPYEGSTDTQYF
clone_size: NA; v_call: TRBV27; j_call: TRBJ1-6; d_call: TRBD1; cdr3_nt: TGTGCCAGCAGTGGACAGGGTTCTAAGGGTTCACCCCTCCACTTT; cdr3_aa: CASSGQGSKGSPLHF
clone_size: NA; v_call: TRBV5-1; j_call: TRBJ2-5; d_call: NA; cdr3_nt: TGCGCCAGCAGCCCCGGGTATTTCCAAGAGACCCAGTACTTC; cdr3_aa: CASSPGYFQETQYF
clone_size: NA; v_call: TRBV2; j_call: TRBJ2-7; d_call: NA; cdr3_nt: TGTGCCAGCATGCTAGGGGACTTCGGATCCCACGAGCAGTACTTC; cdr3_aa: CASMLGDFGSHEQYF
clone_size: few; v_call: TRBV10-2; j_call: TRBJ2-7; d_call: NA; cdr3_nt: TGCGCCAGCAGTGCCCGTGCCCTTTCAATGGGGGGCTACGAGCAGTACTTC; cdr3_aa: CASSARALSMGGYEQYF
clone_size: few; v_call: TRBV28; j_call: TRBJ1-5; d_call: TRBD1; cdr3_nt: TGTGCCAGCAGTTTATTTCCCACAGGGGGCAGTCAGCCCCAGCATTTT; cdr3_aa: CASSLFPTGGSQPQHF
clone_size: few; v_call: TRBV7-9; j_call: TRBJ1-5; d_call: NA; cdr3_nt: TGTGCCAGCAGCTTCGTCGCGGGGGCAGCTTATAGCAATCAGCCCCAGCATTTT; cdr3_aa: CASSFVAGAAYSNQPQHF
clone_size: NA; v_call: TRBV19; j_call: TRBJ1-1; d_call: NA; cdr3_nt: TGTGCCAGTACCCGGGAGGGAGCAAAAGCTGAAGCTTTCTTT; cdr3_aa: CASTREGAKAEAFF
clone_size: NA; v_call: TRBV15; j_call: TRBJ2-7; d_call: TRBD1; cdr3_nt: TGTGCCACCAGCAACCGGGACAGGGATGGCGAGCAGTACTTC; cdr3_aa: CATSNRDRDGEQYF
clone_size: NA; v_call: TRBV6-5; j_call: TRBJ1-1; d_call: NA; cdr3_nt: TGTGCCAGCAGTTACAGGGTGGGCCGGGGGTGGACTGAAGCTTTCTTT; cdr3_aa: CASSYRVGRGWTEAFF
clone_size: NA; v_call: TRBV9; j_call: TRBJ1-2; d_call: TRBD1; cdr3_nt: TGTGCCAGCAGCGTAGTGGACAGGGGGTTGGCTGGCTACACCTTC; cdr3_aa: CASSVVDRGLAGYTF
clone_size: few; v_call: TRBV9; j_call: TRBJ1-6; d_call: TRBD1; cdr3_nt: TGTGCCAGCAGCGTATCCCGAACAGGGGGTAATTCACCCCTCCACTTT; cdr3_aa: CASSVSRTGGNSPLHF
clone_size: once; v_call: TRBV19; j_call: TRBJ2-3; d_call: NA; cdr3_nt: TGTGCCAGTAGTAAGTTGTCAGGGGATAGCACAGATACGCAGTATTTT; cdr3_aa: CASSKLSGDSTDTQYF
clone_size: NA; v_call: TRBV2; j_call: TRBJ1-5; d_call: TRBD1; cdr3_nt: TGTGCCAGCAGGAGGGGGACAGGGGAAGCTCAGCCCCAGCATTTT; cdr3_aa: CASRRGTGEAQPQHF
clone_size: NA; v_call: TRBV19; j_call: TRBJ1-5; d_call: TRBD1; cdr3_nt: TGTGCCAGTAGTATTCAGGGGGTGGCCGATCAGCCCCAGCATTTT; cdr3_aa: CASSIQGVADQPQHF
clone_size: NA; v_call: TRBV29-1; j_call: TRBJ2-2; d_call: TRBD2; cdr3_nt: TGCAGCGTTGAAAAGGTAGCGGGAGCTAGCGGTAACACCGGGGAGCTGTTTTTT; cdr3_aa: CSVEKVAGASGNTGELFF
clone_size: NA; v_call: TRBV18; j_call: TRBJ2-1; d_call: NA; cdr3_nt: TGTGCCAGCTCCCCTTACGTGAGTAGCGGCAATGAGCAGTTCTTC; cdr3_aa: CASSPYVSSGNEQFF
clone_size: NA; v_call: TRBV2; j_call: TRBJ2-1; d_call: TRBD2; cdr3_nt: TGTGCCAGCAGCGGGACTAGCGGGATAGGTGAGCAGTTCTTC; cdr3_aa: CASSGTSGIGEQFF
clone_size: NA; v_call: TRBV19; j_call: TRBJ2-3; d_call: TRBD1; cdr3_nt: TGTGCCAGTAGTAAGGGGGCAGGGAATGTAGATACGCAGTATTTT; cdr3_aa: CASSKGAGNVDTQYF
clone_size: once; v_call: TRBV3-1/TRBV3-2; j_call: TRBJ2-1; d_call: TRBD2; cdr3_nt: TGTGCCAGCAGCCCCGGGGGGACTAGCGGGTACAATGAGCAGTTCTTC; cdr3_aa: CASSPGGTSGYNEQFF
clone_size: NA; v_call: TRBV18; j_call: TRBJ2-6; d_call: NA; cdr3_nt: TGTGCCAGCTCACCCAGGGGCACGGGGATTGGGGCCAACGTCCTGACTTTC; cdr3_aa: CASSPRGTGIGANVLTF
clone_size: NA; v_call: TRBV28; j_call: TRBJ1-5; d_call: NA; cdr3_nt: TGTGCCAGCATGACATCCAATCAGCCCCAGCATTTT; cdr3_aa: CASMTSNQPQHF
clone_size: NA; v_call: TRBV9; j_call: TRBJ2-5; d_call: NA; cdr3_nt: TGTGCCAGCAGCGTAGGCGGAGACCCGGAGACCCAGTACTTC; cdr3_aa: CASSVGGDPETQYF
clone_size: few; v_call: TRBV5-8; j_call: TRBJ2-2; d_call: NA; cdr3_nt: TGTGCCAACCCACCCCGACTAAACACCGGGGAGCTGTTTTTT; cdr3_aa: CANPPRLNTGELFF
clone_size: NA; v_call: TRBV5-4; j_call: TRBJ2-5; d_call: NA; cdr3_nt: TGTGCCAGCAGCACCGGACAGCAAGAGACCCAGTACTTC; cdr3_aa: CASSTGQQETQYF
clone_size: NA; v_call: TRBV30; j_call: TRBJ1-4; d_call: TRBD1; cdr3_nt: TGTGCCTGGAGAACCACAGGGGCCTCCCACTCTAATGAAAAACTGTTTTTT; cdr3_aa: CAWRTTGASHSNEKLFF
clone_size: NA; v_call: TRBV14; j_call: TRBJ2-1; d_call: TRBD2; cdr3_nt: TGTGCCAGCAGCCAAGTTTATCTAGCGGGAGGCCTGGAGCAGTTCTTC; cdr3_aa: CASSQVYLAGGLEQFF
clone_size: NA; v_call: TRBV10-1; j_call: TRBJ1-1; d_call: TRBD1; cdr3_nt: TGCGCCAGCAGTGATAGAGAGGGGGCGCGTCTCAACGAGGTTCGCACTGAAGCTTTCTTT; cdr3_aa: CASSDREGARLNEVRTEAFF
clone_size: NA; v_call: TRBV7-8; j_call: TRBJ1-1; d_call: TRBD1; cdr3_nt: TGTGCCAGCAGCAACAGGGGAATGAACACTGAAGCTTTCTTT; cdr3_aa: CASSNRGMNTEAFF